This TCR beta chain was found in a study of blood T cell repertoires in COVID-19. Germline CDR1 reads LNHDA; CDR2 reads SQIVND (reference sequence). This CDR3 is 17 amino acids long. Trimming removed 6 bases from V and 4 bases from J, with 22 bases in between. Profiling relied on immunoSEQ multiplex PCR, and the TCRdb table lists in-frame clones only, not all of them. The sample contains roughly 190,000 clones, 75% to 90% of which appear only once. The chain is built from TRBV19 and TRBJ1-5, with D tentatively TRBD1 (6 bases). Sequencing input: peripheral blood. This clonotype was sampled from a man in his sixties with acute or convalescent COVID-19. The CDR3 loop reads CASRKKGPGHGNQPQHF. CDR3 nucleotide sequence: TGTGCCAGTAGAAAAAAGGGCCCGGGACACGGTAATCAGCCCCAGCATTTT.